The 18 T cell receptor beta chains in this list originate from one sample, sequenced in a study of shared clonotypes between healthy human individuals. The method was immunoSEQ multiplex PCR; TCRdb's version includes in-frame clones alone and lacks a portion of them. This table holds about 680,000 clones, 73% found once. The sample taken for sequencing was memory CD4+ T cells sorted from blood. Subset denoted: CD45RA-negative fraction. These receptors were taken from a woman under 40 in good health.

The chain employs TRBV28 and TRBJ1-1; weak D call: TRBD1 (5 bases). The germline gives CDR1 MDHEN, CDR2 SYDVKM. Trimming shortened V by 6 bases and J by 1 base, and 12 bases separated the two germline ends. CDR3 size: 14 residues. The CDR3 nucleotides read TGTGCCAGCAGGCCACCGGGGCCGAACACTGAAGCTTTCTTT. Its protein is CASRPPGPNTEAFF.

V gene TRBV18 combines with J gene TRBJ1-4; perhaps TRBD1 as D (5 bases). Trimming cost V 5 bases and J 11 bases, with 24 bases left between them. The CDR3 is made up of 16 amino acids. Germline CDR1 is KGHSH and CDR2 is LQKENI. The CDR3 DNA reads as TGTGCCAGCTCAACTTCCGGGACCCCGAGTGATAGGAAACTGTTTTTT. As protein: CASSTSGTPSDRKLFF.

The chain carries TRBV21-1 and TRBJ1-5. TRBV21-1 is flagged as a pseudogene. The CDR3 is 15 amino acids. The CDR3 sequence is CASSLPWGFDQPQHF. The CDR3 DNA sequence: TGTGCCAGCAGCTTACCGTGGGGTTTTGATCAGCCCCAGCATTTT.

This clone was observed many times. The V and J genes are TRBV11-2 and TRBJ2-5; 8 nucleotides match TRBD1. CDR1 SGHAT and CDR2 FQNNGV come from the germline V gene. The CDR3 totals 14 residues. J gave up 2 bases and V 3 bases, and 2 bases lay outside the gene matches. CDR3 nucleotides: TGTGCCAGCAGCTTCCACAGGGGGCAAGAGACCCAGTACTTC. Translating gives CASSFHRGQETQYF.

This clone was picked up many times. The rearrangement links TRBV18 to TRBJ2-7; 11 nucleotides match TRBD2. Germline CDR1 is KGHSH and CDR2 is LQKENI. This CDR3 is 18 amino acids long. The V and J ends lost 5 bases and 0 bases, in that order; junction bases with no gene match: 12. The DNA for the CDR3 is TGTGCCAGCTCAGGCCTAGCGGGAGGCCCTCGAGGCTCCTACGAGCAGTACTTC. Its translation is CASSGLAGGPRGSYEQYF.

The chain employs TRBV28 and TRBJ2-5; D might be TRBD1 or TRBD2, each matching 6 bases. The CDR3 is 13 amino acids. Trimming took off 5 bases at V and 8 bases at J, with 15 bases between the two ends. Germline V gene lookup returns CDR1 MDHEN and CDR2 SYDVKM. In DNA form, the CDR3 reads TGTGCCAGCAGTCCCACTAGGGGGGTAACCCAGTACTTC. Translating it yields CASSPTRGVTQYF. Drawing the rest from reference TRBV28 and TRBJ2-5, the complete variable domain is DVKVTQSSRYLVKRTGEKVFLECVQDMDHENMFWYRQDPGLGLRLIYFSYDVKMKEKGDIPEGYSVSREKKERFSLILESASTNQTSMYLCASSPTRGVTQYFGPGTRLLVL.

This clone turned up a few times. The chain recombines TRBV28 with TRBJ2-1; 12 bases match TRBD1. The germline V gene encodes CDR1 MDHEN and CDR2 SYDVKM. This CDR3 comprises 16 residues. V lost 4 bases to trimming and J lost 5 bases; unmatched junction nucleotides: 6. In nucleotides, the CDR3 is TGTGCCAGCAGTTCCTCCGGGACAGGGGGCCACAATGAGCAGTTCTTC. Translating it yields CASSSSGTGGHNEQFF.

A single count supports this clone. The chain links TRBV19 to TRBJ1-4; 8 nucleotides match TRBD1. This CDR3 contains 16 residues. Germline values: CDR1 LNHDA, CDR2 SQIVND (reference sequence). With 5 bases clipped from V and 7 bases from J, the junction kept 12 bases outside the gene matches. DNA for the CDR3: TGTGCCAGTAGTCTTGGACAGGGAGTTCGAGGTGAAAAACTGTTTTTT. Its translation: CASSLGQGVRGEKLFF.

The rearrangement links TRBV5-1 to TRBJ2-7; D gene unclear. This CDR3 region has 13 residues. Germline CDR1 reads SGHRS; CDR2 reads YFSETQ. V was trimmed by 0 bases and J by 4 bases, leaving 8 bases between them. As DNA, the CDR3 is TGCGCCAGCAGCTTGGCCCCAGCTTACGAGCAGTACTTC. Translation gives CASSLAPAYEQYF.

This chain uses TRBV5-1 with TRBJ2-2, with 7 bases that match TRBD1. Looked up from germline, CDR1 is SGHRS and CDR2 is YFSETQ. Unmatched junction bases numbered 5, after V lost 3 bases and J lost 6 bases. This CDR3 has 14 amino acids. CDR3 sequence: CASSYGQEAGELFF. CDR3 coding DNA: TGCGCCAGCAGCTACGGACAGGAAGCCGGGGAGCTGTTTTTT. The full variable domain, with the rest looked up from reference TRBV5-1 and TRBJ2-2, is KAGVTQTPRYLIKTRGQQVTLSCSPISGHRSVSWYQQTPGQGLQFLFEYFSETQRNKGNFPGRFSGRQFSNSRSEMNVSTLELGDSALYLCASSYGQEAGELFFGEGSRLTVL.

The gene calls are TRBV28 and TRBJ1-2; maybe TRBD1 (6 bases). The V end lost 7 bases, the J end lost 5 bases, and 11 bases lay between the germline ends. CDR3 size: 12 residues. Germline V lookup: CDR1 MDHEN, CDR2 SYDVKM. The CDR3 DNA reads as TGTGCCAGCACCTCAGGACAGTATGGCTACACCTTC. This sequence encodes CASTSGQYGYTF.

Worth noting for this clone: A read error is possible here, since a much larger clone lies one base away. V is TRBV2 and J is TRBJ1-1; maybe TRBD1 (6 bases). Trimming took off 5 bases at V and 1 base at J, with 11 bases between the two ends. From germline, CDR1 is SNHLY and CDR2 FYNNEI. The CDR3 totals 14 residues. The CDR3 DNA reads as TGTGCCAGCAGTCCTTGGACAGCGAACACTGAAGCTTTCTTT. It specifies CASSPWTANTEAFF.

The genes are TRBV27 and TRBJ2-2; TRBD1 matches 7 bases. V was clipped by 2 bases and J by 7 bases; unmatched bases: 7. CDR1 and CDR2 (germline): MNHEY, SMNVEV (reference sequence). The CDR3 consists of 15 residues. This CDR3 reads CASSLERGRSGELFF. In DNA form, the CDR3 reads TGTGCCAGCAGTTTAGAGAGGGGGCGCAGCGGGGAGCTGTTTTTT.

The rearrangement links TRBV7-9 to TRBJ1-3; TRBD1 is a possible D gene (5 bases). The ends were cut back, 5 bases at V and 1 base at J, with 12 bases in the middle. CDR1 and CDR2 (germline): SEHNR, FQNEAQ (reference sequence). The CDR3 extends over 15 amino acids. As DNA, the CDR3 is TGTGCCAGCAGCCACCGGGGCGGGTCTGGAAACACCATATATTTT. This codes for CASSHRGGSGNTIYF.

J is TRBJ1-1 and V is TRBV2, with D hard to call. The CDR3 length is 13 residues. V lost 3 bases and J lost 1, with 6 bases in between. Germline V lookup: CDR1 SNHLY, CDR2 FYNNEI. In DNA form, the CDR3 reads TGTGCCAGCAGTGATGAAGGGAACACTGAAGCTTTCTTT. It yields the protein CASSDEGNTEAFF.

The chain uses TRBV7-2 and TRBJ2-7; weak D call: TRBD1 (6 bases). Germline CDR1 is SGHTA and CDR2 is FQGNSA. The CDR3 consists of 14 residues. The V and J ends lost 5 bases and 3 bases respectively, with 14 bases between them. The CDR3 here is CASSKPGTRYEQYF. In DNA, the CDR3 is TGTGCCAGCAGCAAACCCGGGACACGCTACGAGCAGTACTTC.

This chain uses TRBV6-1 with TRBJ1-1, with D perhaps TRBD1 (6 bases). The CDR3 sequence is 14 residues long. Germline V CDR1 and CDR2: MNHNS, SASEGT. V was shortened by 7 bases and J by 1 base, with 13 bases between the two germline ends. The CDR3 protein is CASNEGGSNTEAFF. In DNA, the CDR3 is TGTGCCAGCAATGAGGGGGGATCGAACACTGAAGCTTTCTTT.

In regard to this clone: Other DNA sequences in the sample encode the same CDR3. V is TRBV7-8 and J is TRBJ2-5; the D gene is possibly TRBD2 (6 bases). Germline loops: CDR1 SGHVS, CDR2 FQNEAQ. V lost 4 bases, J lost 4 bases, and 13 bases lay in between. The CDR3 has 14 amino acids. CDR3 nucleotide sequence: TGTGCCAGCAGCTCCAGGACCGGGGGAGAGACCCAGTACTTC. Residues: CASSSRTGGETQYF.